Each of the 26 T cell receptor beta chains below was sequenced from the same sample in a study of blood T cell repertoires in COVID-19. The table came from immunoSEQ multiplex PCR; TCRdb's copy has only in-frame clones and leaves some out. The sample consists of about 170,000 clones, roughly 86% of them appearing once. Sample: peripheral blood. These receptor sequences come from a woman over 75 with COVID-19, enrolled during active disease.

The chain carries TRBV5-1 and TRBJ2-3; D may correspond to TRBD1 or TRBD2 (6 bases each). The germline CDR1 and CDR2 sequences are SGHRS and YFSETQ. V gave up 8 bases and J gave up 4 bases, with 14 bases separating them. The CDR3 spans 13 residues. The CDR3 DNA is TGCGCCAGTAGCGGTTCAGGGGCAGATACGCAGTATTTT. Protein: CASSGSGADTQYF.

The gene calls are TRBV6-5 and TRBJ1-1; possibly TRBD1 for D (6 bases). The germline V gene encodes CDR1 MNHEY and CDR2 SVGAGI. This CDR3 contains 16 residues. V lost 0 bases and J 3 bases, leaving 14 bases between the germline ends. The CDR3 loop is CASSYSPRTDYTEAFF. CDR3 coding DNA: TGTGCCAGCAGTTACTCGCCTCGGACAGATTACACTGAAGCTTTCTTT.

The J gene is TRBJ2-5, the V gene TRBV11-2; D gene ambiguous. CDR3 size: 13 residues. Germline assignment: CDR1 SGHAT and CDR2 FQNNGV. Deletions cut 3 bases from V and 3 bases from J, with 8 bases between. CDR3 nucleotides: TGTGCCAGCAGCTTTTTAGTGAAAGAGACCCAGTACTTC. Translation: CASSFLVKETQYF.

The chain links TRBV19 to TRBJ2-5; tentatively, D is TRBD2 (5 bases). V lost 1 base, J lost 1 base, and 16 bases lay in between. From germline, CDR1 is LNHDA and CDR2 SQIVND (reference sequence). The CDR3 is 17 amino acids. CDR3 sequence (DNA): TGTGCCAGTAGTATAGGCGGGTTGAGTAGGGCCCAAGAGACCCAGTACTTC. Encoded protein: CASSIGGLSRAQETQYF.

This chain links TRBV11-2 with TRBJ2-1; 13 bases align to TRBD2. The germline gives CDR1 SGHAT, CDR2 FQNNGV. V lost 5 bases and J lost 6; bases outside the gene matches: 4. The CDR3 extends over 15 amino acids. CDR3 in DNA: TGTGCCAGCAGCCGAGGACTAGCGGGAGCCAATGAGCAGTTCTTC. Encoded protein: CASSRGLAGANEQFF.

The chain is built from TRBV7-6 and TRBJ1-5; a possible D gene is TRBD1 (6 bases). The V gene's germline CDR1 is SGHVS and CDR2 FNYEAQ. This CDR3 region has 15 residues. Between the trimmed V and J ends, which lost 4 bases and 11 bases, there was a span of 21 bases. This CDR3 reads CASSSRGGRVEAQHF. CDR3 sequence (DNA): TGTGCCAGCAGCTCGCGGGGGGGGCGGGTAGAAGCCCAGCATTTT.

The V call is TRBV5-1, the J call TRBJ1-1; 9 bases are a match to TRBD1. Germline-derived CDR1 and CDR2 are SGHRS and YFSETQ. The V gene end was trimmed by 0 bases and the J gene end by 1 base; junction bases not matched to a gene: 4. The CDR3 sequence is 16 residues long. The CDR3 region has the DNA TGCGCCAGCAGCTTGGCCGGGACAGGGACGAACACTGAAGCTTTCTTT. The encoded protein is CASSLAGTGTNTEAFF.

The rearrangement joins TRBV12-3 or TRBV12-4 to TRBJ2-7, with D perhaps TRBD1 (6 bases). V lost 6 bases, J lost 7 bases, and 13 bases lay in between. The CDR3 has 12 residues. The CDR3 coding sequence is TGTGCCAGCAGCCCAGGGGTCGGGGAGCAGTACTTC. It is translated as CASSPGVGEQYF.

CDR3 sequence: CASSSGDRGNDSPLHF. CDR3 nucleotide sequence: TGTGCCAGTAGTAGCGGGGACAGGGGAAATGATTCACCCCTCCACTTT. The chain joins TRBV19 to TRBJ1-6; 10 bases fit TRBD1. Per the germline V gene, CDR1 is LNHDA and CDR2 is SQIVND (reference sequence). Trimming took 4 bases from V and 8 from J; bases not matched to a gene: 8. The CDR3 spans 16 residues.

This chain uses TRBV11-3 with TRBJ2-7, with 8 bases aligning to TRBD2. The CDR3 extends over 17 amino acids. Germline lookup yields CDR1 SGHNT and CDR2 YENEEA. Germline trimming cut 2 bases from V and 3 bases from J; bases unmatched to any gene: 12. The CDR3: CASSLHPERESNYEQYF. Written as DNA, the CDR3 is TGTGCCAGCAGCTTACACCCAGAGCGGGAGAGTAACTACGAGCAGTACTTC.

This sequence joins TRBV12-3 or TRBV12-4 and TRBJ1-1; 7 nucleotides line up with TRBD1. The CDR3 totals 13 residues. J gave up 5 bases and V 5 bases, and 5 bases lay outside the gene matches. CDR3 in amino acids: CASSRIQGTEAFF. CDR3 DNA: TGTGCCAGCAGTCGGATACAGGGGACTGAAGCTTTCTTT.

This chain joins TRBV27 and TRBJ2-5, with 13 nucleotides matching TRBD2. Germline CDR1 MNHEY, CDR2 SMNVEV (reference sequence). Trimming removed 2 bases from V and 4 bases from J; junction bases left unmatched: 4. The CDR3 has 16 residues. The DNA for the CDR3 is TGTGCCAGCAGTTTACTACTAGCGGGAGGGAGAGAGACCCAGTACTTC. It is translated as CASSLLLAGGRETQYF.

This sequence joins TRBV28 and TRBJ1-5; the D gene is possibly TRBD1 (5 bases). Germline lookup yields CDR1 MDHEN and CDR2 SYDVKM. Trimming removed 2 bases at V and 7 bases at J, with 18 bases between. This CDR3 region has 16 residues. The CDR3 nucleotides read TGTGCCAGCAGTTTACATGGGTCAGGGATTCGGCAGCCCCAGCATTTT. It codes for CASSLHGSGIRQPQHF. Using reference TRBV28 and TRBJ1-5 for the parts outside the CDR3, the full variable domain is DVKVTQSSRYLVKRTGEKVFLECVQDMDHENMFWYRQDPGLGLRLIYFSYDVKMKEKGDIPEGYSVSREKKERFSLILESASTNQTSMYLCASSLHGSGIRQPQHFGDGTRLSIL.

V is TRBV25-1 and J is TRBJ1-2; possible D gene TRBD1, 5 bases. Deletions cut 8 bases from V and 0 bases from J, with 13 bases between. CDR1 is MGHDK and CDR2 is SYGVNS in the germline V gene. CDR3 size: 14 residues. CDR3 in amino acids: CASLDAGSNYGYTF. The CDR3 DNA follows: TGTGCCAGCTTGGACGCAGGGTCTAACTATGGCTACACCTTC.

The CDR3 here is CASSFRQTNTGELFF. The CDR3 DNA reads TGTGCCAGCAGCTTTCGACAGACGAACACCGGGGAGCTGTTTTTT. The chain links TRBV11-2 to TRBJ2-2; tentative D call: TRBD1 (5 bases). Germline lookup yields CDR1 SGHAT and CDR2 FQNNGV. This CDR3 has 15 residues. Trimming took 3 bases from V and 0 from J, leaving 8 bases between them.

This clone was observed a handful of times. The chain employs TRBV3-1 (or the pseudogene TRBV3-2) and TRBJ1-1; no definite D call. This CDR3 is 16 amino acids long. V was clipped by 0 bases and J by 0 bases, with 11 bases between them. Germline V CDR1 and CDR2: LGHDT, YNNKEL (reference sequence). The CDR3, as DNA: TGTGCCAGCAGCCAAGATCTGGTGAACATGAACACTGAAGCTTTCTTT. It encodes CASSQDLVNMNTEAFF.

J is TRBJ2-1 and V is TRBV5-4; D perhaps matches TRBD1 (6 bases). Trimming stripped 5 bases from V and 1 base from J, with 10 bases between. Germline loops: CDR1 SGHNT, CDR2 YYREEE (reference sequence). This CDR3 is built from 14 residues. In DNA, the CDR3 is TGTGCCAGCAGTCAAGGACAGTCCTACAATGAGCAGTTCTTC. Amino acid sequence: CASSQGQSYNEQFF.

This clone was recorded once. The V and J genes are TRBV29-1 and TRBJ2-6; D is ambiguous. Trimming removed 8 bases at V and 0 bases at J, with 8 bases between. The CDR3 consists of 13 residues. Per the germline V gene, CDR1 is SQVTM and CDR2 is ANQGSEA. For the CDR3, the DNA is TGCAGCACGAGCCACTCTGGGGCCAACGTCCTGACTTTC. This translates into CSTSHSGANVLTF.

This clone has a single count. The chain uses TRBV7-6 and TRBJ2-7; D possibly corresponds to TRBD1 (6 bases). Germline lookup yields CDR1 SGHVS and CDR2 FNYEAQ. Trimming pared 2 bases from V and 5 bases from J, leaving 10 bases between. There are 13 residues in the CDR3. For the CDR3, the DNA is TGTGCCAGCAGCTTATCAGGGGAGAACGAGCAGTACTTC. Protein product: CASSLSGENEQYF.

The chain combines TRBV28 with TRBJ2-2, with TRBD2 identical over 8 bases. CDR3 size: 13 residues. Germline CDR1 is MDHEN and CDR2 is SYDVKM. The ends lost 8 bases at V and 7 bases at J; junction bases unmatched: 6. The CDR3 sequence: CASWGLVVGELFF. The CDR3 DNA reads TGTGCCAGCTGGGGACTAGTTGTCGGGGAGCTGTTTTTT.

This rearrangement joins TRBV5-1 to TRBJ1-4, with 10 bases lining up with TRBD1. CDR1 is SGHRS and CDR2 is YFSETQ in the germline V gene. The V gene end was trimmed by 7 bases and the J gene end by 11 bases; junction bases not matched to a gene: 11. The CDR3 sequence is 14 residues long. CDR3: CASQEGQGMSKLFF. The CDR3 coding sequence is TGCGCCAGCCAAGAGGGACAGGGGATGAGCAAACTGTTTTTT.

The chain links TRBV6-2 or TRBV6-3 to TRBJ1-2, with D possibly matching TRBD1 (5 bases). From germline, CDR1 is MNHEY and CDR2 SVGEGT. The V and J ends lost 6 bases and 4 bases respectively, with 12 bases between them. This CDR3 is built from 13 residues. CDR3 protein: CASSQTVVYGYTF. The CDR3 nucleotides read TGTGCCAGCAGCCAGACAGTGGTCTATGGCTACACCTTC.

The chain carries TRBV6-5 and TRBJ2-1, with TRBD1 as a possible D gene (5 bases). With 7 bases removed from V and 8 bases from J, the gap between germline ends came to 12 bases. The CDR3 length is 12 residues. Looked up from germline, CDR1 is MNHEY and CDR2 is SVGAGI. The CDR3 loop is CASTEWGHEQFF. As DNA, the CDR3 is TGTGCCAGCACCGAATGGGGCCATGAGCAGTTCTTC.

A single count supports this clone. This chain joins TRBV11-1 and TRBJ2-1; no definite D call. The CDR3 length is 13 residues. The V end lost 2 bases, the J end lost 7 bases, and 9 bases lay between the germline ends. Germline V gene data show CDR1 as SGHAT and CDR2 as FQDESV (reference sequence). The CDR3 sequence: CASSLNSPNEQFF. The CDR3 coding sequence is TGTGCCAGCAGCTTAAACTCCCCGAATGAGCAGTTCTTC.

The rearrangement links TRBV3-1 (or the pseudogene TRBV3-2) to TRBJ1-5, with D tentatively TRBD1 (6 bases). Trimming pared 3 bases from V and 4 bases from J, leaving 13 bases between. This CDR3 is built from 15 residues. Germline V lookup: CDR1 LGHDT, CDR2 YNNKEL (reference sequence). The CDR3: CASSQEGGFNQPQHF. CDR3 DNA sequence: TGTGCCAGCAGCCAGGAGGGGGGGTTTAATCAGCCCCAGCATTTT.

The V call is TRBV6-5, the J call TRBJ1-1; 7 bases map to TRBD1. The CDR3 covers 16 residues. V lost 2 bases and J lost 1; bases outside the gene matches: 7. Germline CDR1 is MNHEY and CDR2 is SVGAGI. The CDR3 DNA reads as TGTGCCAGCAGTTACACTCACAGGGGAACGAACACTGAAGCTTTCTTT. This gives the protein CASSYTHRGTNTEAFF.